These 31 T cell receptor beta chains originate from one sample sequenced in a study of beta chain features in type 1 diabetes. Every bit of the isolated RNA underwent reverse transcription, so sequencing read expressed TCRB transcripts. Data came from immunoSEQ multiplex PCR; TCRdb stores just in-frame clones and leaves some out. Of roughly 40,000 clones listed, about half are singletons. Sample: central memory CD4+ T cells from blood. Receptor source: a woman aged 18-29 years in good health.

This chain links TRBV7-7 with TRBJ1-4, with 7 bases aligning to TRBD1. The CDR3 loop spans 15 amino acids. J lost 5 bases, V lost 5 bases, and 8 bases had no gene match. The germline CDR1 and CDR2 sequences are SSHAT and FNYEAQ (reference sequence). The DNA of the CDR3 is TGTGCCAGCAGCCAACGACAGGGAGAGAATGAAAAACTGTTTTTT. Protein: CASSQRQGENEKLFF.

This chain uses TRBV9 with TRBJ2-1; 14 positions match TRBD2. Germline V gene sequence: CDR1 SGDLS, CDR2 YYNGEE. This CDR3 comprises 15 residues. The V segment lost 4 bases and the J segment 8 bases; nucleotides outside the gene matches: 5. This CDR3 reads CASSPRTSGGHEQFF. As DNA, the CDR3 is TGTGCCAGCAGCCCGCGGACTAGCGGGGGGCATGAGCAGTTCTTC.

The chain employs TRBV7-9 and TRBJ2-7; 7 bases fit TRBD1. The ends lost 1 base at V and 4 bases at J; junction bases unmatched: 10. Looked up from germline, CDR1 is SEHNR and CDR2 is FQNEAQ (reference sequence). This CDR3 spans 16 amino acids. The CDR3 nucleotides read TGTGCCAGCAGCTTAGGTCCGACAGGGAGTACGTACGAGCAGTACTTC. It codes for CASSLGPTGSTYEQYF. Complete variable domain (other parts from reference TRBV7-9 and TRBJ2-7): DTGVSQNPRHKITKRGQNVTFRCDPISEHNRLYWYRQTLGQGPEFLTYFQNEAQLEKSRLLSDRFSAERPKGSFSTLEIQRTEQGDSAMYLCASSLGPTGSTYEQYFGPGTRLTVT.

The chain links TRBV5-4 to TRBJ1-2; 7 nucleotides align to TRBD1. The CDR3 runs 13 residues. V shed 4 bases, J shed 7 bases, and the junction held 7 bases outside the gene matches. CDR1 is SGHNT and CDR2 is YYREEE in the germline V gene (reference sequence). The CDR3 region has the DNA TGTGCCAGCAGCGGCAAGGGGGCGGGTGGCTACACCTTC. It is translated as CASSGKGAGGYTF.

In DNA, the CDR3 is TGTGCCAGCAGTTTGACAGGGGGAAGGCTGGGAAAGACTGAAGCTTTCTTT. Residues: CASSLTGGRLGKTEAFF. This chain connects TRBV11-1 to TRBJ1-1, with TRBD1 matching over 9 bases. V lost 6 bases and J lost 5; bases outside the gene matches: 16. Germline V gene sequence: CDR1 SGHAT, CDR2 FQDESV (reference sequence). The CDR3 loop spans 17 amino acids.

The rearrangement uses TRBV7-9 and TRBJ2-5, with TRBD2 matching 15 bases. The V segment lost 4 bases and the J segment 5 bases; nucleotides outside the gene matches: 5. This CDR3 has 16 residues. Germline values: CDR1 SEHNR, CDR2 FQNEAQ (reference sequence). Written as DNA, the CDR3 is TGTGCCAGCAGCTGGGGACTAGCGGGAGGTGAGGAGACCCAGTACTTC. Protein: CASSWGLAGGEETQYF.

The chain carries TRBV10-3 and TRBJ1-2; no clear D. In germline, CDR1 is ENHRY, CDR2 SYGVKD. The ends were cut back, 5 bases at V and 0 bases at J, with 10 bases in the middle. The CDR3 spans 14 residues. The CDR3 region is CAISREATNYGYTF. The CDR3 coding sequence is TGTGCCATCAGTCGGGAGGCCACTAACTATGGCTACACCTTC.

The V gene is TRBV7-2, the J gene TRBJ2-4; 9 nucleotides agree with TRBD1. There are 16 residues in the CDR3. Per germline, CDR1 SGHTA and CDR2 FQGNSA. After removal of 5 bases from V and 0 bases from J, the junction contained 5 bases not matched to a gene. The CDR3 nucleotides read TGTGCCAGCAGCCCCGGACAGGGGAGAGCCAAAAACATTCAGTACTTC. Its protein is CASSPGQGRAKNIQYF.

There are a few counts of this clone. V gene TRBV10-1 combines with J gene TRBJ2-5; D not certain. Per the germline V gene, CDR1 is WNHNN and CDR2 is SYGVQD (reference sequence). This CDR3 spans 13 amino acids. V gave up 4 bases and J gave up 1 base, with 7 bases separating them. The CDR3, as DNA: TGCGCCAGCAGTGGTAACAGCCAAGAGACCCAGTACTTC. Translation gives CASSGNSQETQYF.

The chain employs TRBV9 and TRBJ1-2, with TRBD1 as a possible D gene (6 bases). Germline V CDR1 and CDR2: SGDLS, YYNGEE. The V end was cut by 0 bases, the J end by 3 bases, with 12 bases between. The CDR3 runs to 15 residues. The CDR3 sequence is CASSVGRGQYYGYTF. Written as DNA, the CDR3 is TGTGCCAGCAGCGTAGGCAGGGGACAATACTATGGCTACACCTTC.

The chain's CDR3 is CASSEARTGGTEAFF. The CDR3 DNA is TGTGCCAGCAGTGAAGCCAGGACAGGGGGCACTGAAGCTTTCTTT. The chain is built from TRBV2 and TRBJ1-1; 10 nucleotides agree with TRBD1. J gave up 4 bases and V 0 bases, and 2 bases lay outside the gene matches. CDR1 is SNHLY and CDR2 is FYNNEI in the germline V gene. The CDR3 runs to 15 residues. The variable domain in full, completed from reference TRBV2 and TRBJ1-1, reads EPEVTQTPSHQVTQMGQEVILRCVPISNHLYFYWYRQILGQKVEFLVSFYNNEISEKSEIFDDQFSVERPDGSNFTLKIRSTKLEDSAMYFCASSEARTGGTEAFFGQGTRLTVV.

The chain couples TRBV10-1 to TRBJ2-1; TRBD2 agrees at 9 bases. CDR3 length: 15 residues. Germline lookup yields CDR1 WNHNN and CDR2 SYGVQD (reference sequence). The trim removed 3 bases at V and 7 bases at J, leaving 7 bases unmatched. The DNA for the CDR3 is TGCGCCAGCAGTGATCAGGCGGGAGGGCGAAATGAGCAGTTCTTC. It codes for CASSDQAGGRNEQFF.

This clone showed up just a few times. The chain employs TRBV5-4 and TRBJ2-7; D uncertain. This CDR3 is 13 amino acids long. The V gene lost 3 bases and the J gene lost 2 bases, with 9 bases spanning the gap. The V gene's germline CDR1 is SGHNT and CDR2 YYREEE (reference sequence). CDR3 coding DNA: TGTGCCAGCAGCTCAGATACAGCCTACGAGCAGTACTTC. Translating it yields CASSSDTAYEQYF.

CDR3 region: CAISESGASQAFF. In DNA, the CDR3 is TGTGCCATCAGTGAGTCGGGGGCTTCGCAAGCTTTCTTT. The chain employs TRBV10-3 and TRBJ1-1; weak D call: TRBD1 (6 bases). This CDR3 spans 13 amino acids. The germline V and J ends were trimmed by 0 bases and 9 bases, with 11 bases remaining between them. The germline V gene encodes CDR1 ENHRY and CDR2 SYGVKD.

The chain links TRBV2 to TRBJ1-5; 10 bases are a match to TRBD1. Germline trimming cut 2 bases from V and 2 bases from J; bases unmatched to any gene: 3. Germline V gene lookup returns CDR1 SNHLY and CDR2 FYNNEI. CDR3 length equals 16 residues. CDR3 residues: CASSELGTGGNQPQHF. The CDR3 nucleotides read TGTGCCAGCAGTGAACTCGGGACAGGGGGCAATCAGCCCCAGCATTTT.

The rearrangement joins TRBV9 to TRBJ2-5; 7 nucleotides agree with TRBD1. Germline V gene data show CDR1 as SGDLS and CDR2 as YYNGEE. The ends lost 2 bases at V and 1 base at J; junction bases unmatched: 2. The CDR3 totals 14 residues. In DNA, the CDR3 is TGTGCCAGCAGCGTGACAGGGACCCAAGAGACCCAGTACTTC. Residues: CASSVTGTQETQYF. Supplemented by reference TRBV9 and TRBJ2-5, the full variable domain reads DSGVTQTPKHLITATGQRVTLRCSPRSGDLSVYWYQQSLDQGLQFLIQYYNGEERAKGNILERFSAQQFPDLHSELNLSSLELGDSALYFCASSVTGTQETQYFGPGTRLLVL.

This clone was detected only a few times. The rearrangement joins TRBV19 to TRBJ1-2; 8 bases match TRBD1. CDR3 size: 14 residues. CDR1 LNHDA and CDR2 SQIVND come from the germline V gene (reference sequence). V gave up 7 bases and J gave up 4 bases; unmatched junction bases: 8. The CDR3 loop reads CASNHRDRSYGYTF. The CDR3 DNA is TGTGCCAGTAACCACCGGGACAGGAGCTATGGCTACACCTTC.

The chain couples TRBV6-5 to TRBJ2-5; possibly TRBD2 for D (5 bases). The CDR3 extends over 14 amino acids. In germline, CDR1 is MNHEY, CDR2 SVGAGI. V was shortened by 5 bases and J by 7 bases, with 17 bases between the two germline ends. CDR3 sequence: CASSPRPLEGTQYF. The CDR3, as DNA: TGTGCCAGCAGTCCCCGGCCCTTAGAGGGGACCCAGTACTTC.

In nucleotides, the CDR3 is TGTGCCAGCAGCCTGGTAGTTCGGGATACGCAGTATTTT. It translates to CASSLVVRDTQYF. This rearrangement joins TRBV11-2 to TRBJ2-3; D is unresolved. CDR3 length: 13 residues. Trimming removed 5 bases from V and 6 bases from J, with 12 bases in between. Germline V lookup: CDR1 SGHAT, CDR2 FQNNGV.

Regarding this clone: An end of the junction differs from the germline gene, which may be a read error. The same CDR3 arises from other DNA sequences in this sample as well. This rearrangement joins TRBV30 to TRBJ1-1, with TRBD1 as a possible D gene (6 bases). Germline V gene sequence: CDR1 GTSNPN, CDR2 SVGIG (reference sequence). The CDR3 totals 13 residues. CDR3 in amino acids: CAWNRERDTEAFF. The CDR3 region has the DNA TGTGCCTGGAACAGGGAAAGGGACACTGAAGCCTTCTTT. Supplemented by reference TRBV30 and TRBJ1-1, the full variable domain reads SQTIHQWPATLVQPVGSPLSLECTVEGTSNPNLYWYRQAAGRGLQLLFYSVGIGQISSEVPQNLSASRPQDRQFILSSKKLLLSDSGFYLCAWNRERDTEAFFGQGTRLTVV.

V is TRBV2 and J is TRBJ2-5, with no clear D. The J call may be incorrect, as the DNA end agrees better with TRBJ2-7. The CDR3 has 15 residues. The germline V gene encodes CDR1 SNHLY and CDR2 FYNNEI. The CDR3 nucleotides are TGTGCCAGCAGCCCCACGCCCACCCTCTCCTACGAGCAGTACTTC. Translated: CASSPTPTLSYEQYF.

The V call is TRBV7-9, the J call TRBJ2-5; TRBD1 might be the D (6 bases). The CDR3 contains 16 residues. The ends were cut back, 3 bases at V and 5 bases at J, with 19 bases in the middle. From germline, CDR1 is SEHNR and CDR2 FQNEAQ (reference sequence). CDR3 sequence reads: CASSFGKNTGSETQYF. In nucleotides, the CDR3 is TGTGCCAGCAGCTTCGGAAAGAATACAGGGTCTGAGACCCAGTACTTC.

With respect to this clone: Other DNA sequences within the sample encode an identical CDR3. The V and J genes are TRBV7-6 and TRBJ1-1, with no clear D. CDR3 length: 13 amino acids. The V end lost 1 base, the J end lost 1 base, and 4 bases lay between the germline ends. Looked up from germline, CDR1 is SGHVS and CDR2 is FNYEAQ. The CDR3 nucleotides are TGTGCCAGCAGCTTAGAGCAGAACACTGAAGCTTTCTTT. Translated, it gives CASSLEQNTEAFF.

This clone was detected only a few times. The chain links TRBV4-1 to TRBJ2-7; weak D call: TRBD2 (5 bases). Germline V gene sequence: CDR1 MGHRA, CDR2 YSYEKL. The CDR3 extends over 17 amino acids. Trimming cost V 0 bases and J 1 base, with 16 bases left between them. The CDR3 coding sequence is TGCGCCAGCAGCCAAGAGAGGTTCCGGGATAAATCCTACGAGCAGTACTTC. It specifies CASSQERFRDKSYEQYF.

The chain has TRBV5-4 and TRBJ2-2; TRBD2 matches 10 bases. Germline assignment: CDR1 SGHNT and CDR2 YYREEE (reference sequence). V lost 4 bases, J lost 6 bases, and 12 bases stayed unmatched. This CDR3 spans 17 amino acids. CDR3 region: CASSPMGQRGGSGELFF. The CDR3 coding sequence is TGTGCCAGCAGCCCCATGGGGCAGCGGGGGGGTTCCGGGGAGCTGTTTTTT.

V and J are TRBV4-1 and TRBJ2-1; TRBD2 matches at 8 bases. The length of the CDR3 is 16 residues. The ends lost 0 bases at V and 4 bases at J; junction bases unmatched: 5. The germline V gene encodes CDR1 MGHRA and CDR2 YSYEKL. The CDR3 region is CASSQDQREWYNEQFF. The CDR3 DNA reads TGCGCCAGCAGCCAAGATCAGCGGGAGTGGTACAATGAGCAGTTCTTC.

The J gene is TRBJ2-1, the V gene TRBV5-1; 10 bases are shared with TRBD2. V shed 7 bases and J 4 bases; nucleotides not matched to a gene: 8. The germline V gene encodes CDR1 SGHRS and CDR2 YFSETQ. The CDR3 spans 15 residues. CDR3 nucleotides: TGCGCCAGCGGGAGGACTAGCGGTTTTTACAATGAGCAGTTCTTC. This codes for CASGRTSGFYNEQFF.

V is TRBV2 and J is TRBJ2-7; 8 nucleotides line up with TRBD2. Germline values: CDR1 SNHLY, CDR2 FYNNEI. J gave up 5 bases and V 8 bases, and 17 bases lay outside the gene matches. This CDR3 comprises 16 residues. This CDR3 is CASVTIPLTSANEQYF. The CDR3 DNA reads TGTGCCAGCGTCACCATTCCCTTGACTAGCGCAAACGAGCAGTACTTC.

This clone was counted between two and nine times. The J gene is TRBJ1-1, the V gene TRBV6-1; possible D gene TRBD1, 5 bases. The CDR3 contains 13 residues. Germline V CDR1 and CDR2: MNHNS, SASEGT. Between the trimmed V and J ends, which lost 5 bases and 1 base, there was a span of 8 bases. In DNA, the CDR3 is TGTGCCAGCAGTATAGGACAGAACACTGAAGCTTTCTTT. Translating it yields CASSIGQNTEAFF.

In its sample, this clone was seen a few times. This chain connects TRBV2 to TRBJ1-1; maybe TRBD1 (5 bases). V was trimmed by 10 bases and J by 7 bases, leaving 16 bases between them. The V gene's germline CDR1 is SNHLY and CDR2 FYNNEI. The CDR3 sequence is 12 residues long. The chain's CDR3 is CATTVDTDEAFF. CDR3 coding DNA: TGTGCCACAACAGTGGACACTGATGAAGCTTTCTTT.

The chain joins TRBV6-5 to TRBJ1-2, with 8 nucleotides matching TRBD1. V shed 9 bases and J 4 bases; nucleotides not matched to a gene: 4. The CDR3 runs to 12 residues. CDR1 is MNHEY and CDR2 is SVGAGI in the germline V gene. CDR3 nucleotide sequence: TGTGCCAGTAGGACAGGGATCTATGGCTACACCTTC. Its protein product is CASRTGIYGYTF.